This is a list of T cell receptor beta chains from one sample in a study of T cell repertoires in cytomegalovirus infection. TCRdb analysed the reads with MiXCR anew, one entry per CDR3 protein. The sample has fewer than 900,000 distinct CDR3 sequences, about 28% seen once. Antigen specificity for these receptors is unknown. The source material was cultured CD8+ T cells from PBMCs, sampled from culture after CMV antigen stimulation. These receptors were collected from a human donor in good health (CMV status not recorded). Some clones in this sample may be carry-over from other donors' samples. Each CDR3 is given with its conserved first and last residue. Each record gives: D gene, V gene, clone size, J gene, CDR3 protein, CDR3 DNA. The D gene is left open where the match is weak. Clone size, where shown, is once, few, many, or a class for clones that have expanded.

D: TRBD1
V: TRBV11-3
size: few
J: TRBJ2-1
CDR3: CASSSRTGGYNEQFF
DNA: TGTGCCAGCAGCTCCCGGACAGGGGGCTACAATGAGCAGTTCTTC

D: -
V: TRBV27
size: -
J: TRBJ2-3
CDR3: CASSPAAGDNTDTQYF
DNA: TGTGCCAGCAGTCCGGCAGCAGGGGATAACACAGATACGCAGTATTTT

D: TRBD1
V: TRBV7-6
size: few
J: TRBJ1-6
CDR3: CASSLQGADSPLHF
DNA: TGTGCCAGCAGCTTACAGGGGGCGGATTCACCCCTCCACTTT

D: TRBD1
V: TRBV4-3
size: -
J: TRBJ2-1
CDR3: CASSQDLEDRGWYEQFF
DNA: TGCGCCAGCAGCCAAGATTTAGAGGACAGGGGATGGTATGAGCAGTTCTTC

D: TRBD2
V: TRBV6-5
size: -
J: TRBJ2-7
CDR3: CASTELAGSYYEQYF
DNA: TGTGCCAGCACCGAACTAGCGGGGAGTTACTACGAGCAGTACTTC

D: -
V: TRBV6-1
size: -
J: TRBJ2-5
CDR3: CASSAGGRGGWEETQYF
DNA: TGTGCCAGCAGTGCGGGTGGAAGGGGGGGTTGGGAGGAGACCCAGTACTTC

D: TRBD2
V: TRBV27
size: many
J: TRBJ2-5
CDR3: CASSLTTSGGQETQYF
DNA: TGTGCCAGCAGTTTAACGACTAGCGGGGGCCAAGAGACCCAGTACTTC

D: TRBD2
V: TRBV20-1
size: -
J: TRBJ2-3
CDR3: CSARAGGTSTDTQYF
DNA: TGCAGTGCTAGAGCGGGGGGGACTAGCACAGATACGCAGTATTTT

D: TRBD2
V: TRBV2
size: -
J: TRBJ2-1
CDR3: CASGGRLAGGPRDEQFF
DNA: TGTGCCAGTGGGGGCCGACTAGCGGGGGGGCCTAGAGACGAGCAGTTCTTC

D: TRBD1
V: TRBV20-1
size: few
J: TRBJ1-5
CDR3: CSATQGSNQPQHF
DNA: TGCAGTGCTACACAGGGGAGTAATCAGCCCCAGCATTTT

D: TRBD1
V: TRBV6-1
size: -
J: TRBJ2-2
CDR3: CACQGQGSLGTGELFF
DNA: TGTGCCTGCCAGGGACAGGGAAGTCTTGGCACCGGGGAGCTGTTTTTT

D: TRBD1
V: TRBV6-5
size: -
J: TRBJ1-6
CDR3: CASSYSGTVNSPLHF
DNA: TGTGCCAGCAGTTACTCGGGGACAGTTAATTCACCCCTCCACTTT

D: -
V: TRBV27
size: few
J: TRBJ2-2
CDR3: CASSSYRVGELFF
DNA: TGTGCCAGCAGTTCCTACAGGGTCGGGGAGCTGTTTTTT

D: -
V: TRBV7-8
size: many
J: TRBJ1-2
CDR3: CASSPYQGNYGYTF
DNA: TGTGCCAGCAGCCCTTACCAGGGGAACTATGGCTACACCTTC

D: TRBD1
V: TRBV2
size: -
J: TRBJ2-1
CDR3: CASSDGQGFYNEQFF
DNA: TGTGCCAGCAGTGATGGACAGGGGTTTTACAATGAGCAGTTCTTC

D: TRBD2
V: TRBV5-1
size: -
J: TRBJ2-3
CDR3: CASSLASGAVNTDTQYF
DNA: TGCGCCAGCAGCTTGGCTAGCGGGGCCGTTAACACAGATACGCAGTATTTT

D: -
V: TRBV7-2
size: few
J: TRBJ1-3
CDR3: CASSYHVGGGLGGNTIYF
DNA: TGTGCCAGCAGTTACCACGTGGGGGGGGGCTTGGGAGGAAACACCATATATTTT

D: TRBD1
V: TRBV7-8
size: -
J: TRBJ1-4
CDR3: CASSLAGGQGGKLFF
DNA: TGTGCCAGCAGCTTAGCGGGGGGACAGGGGGGAAAACTGTTTTTT

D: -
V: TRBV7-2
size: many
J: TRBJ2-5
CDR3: CASSATRAGQETQYF
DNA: TGTGCCAGCAGCGCTACACGGGCGGGCCAAGAGACCCAGTACTTC

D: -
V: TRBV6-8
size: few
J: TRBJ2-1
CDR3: CASEPEGPAYNEQFF
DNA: TGTGCCAGCGAACCAGAAGGGCCCGCCTACAATGAGCAGTTCTTC

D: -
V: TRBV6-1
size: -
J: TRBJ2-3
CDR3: CATYPGVFSTDTQYF
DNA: TGTGCCACTTACCCGGGGGTTTTTAGCACAGATACGCAGTATTTT

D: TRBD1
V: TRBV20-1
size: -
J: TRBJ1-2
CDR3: CSAYFWQGARGYGYTF
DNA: TGCAGTGCTTATTTTTGGCAGGGGGCGCGAGGCTATGGCTACACCTTC

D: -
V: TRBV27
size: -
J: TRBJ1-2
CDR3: CASSFGIRVPRTF
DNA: TGTGCCAGCAGTTTTGGAATCCGGGTACCACGCACCTTC

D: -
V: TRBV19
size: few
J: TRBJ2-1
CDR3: CASSIRDLSEQFF
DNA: TGTGCCAGTAGTATCCGGGACCTATCGGAGCAGTTCTTC

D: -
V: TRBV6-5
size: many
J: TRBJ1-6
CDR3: CASSYGGVINSPLHF
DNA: TGTGCCAGCAGTTACGGAGGAGTGATTAATTCACCCCTCCACTTT

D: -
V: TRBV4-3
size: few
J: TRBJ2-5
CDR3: CASSQDNLQGETQYF
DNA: TGCGCCAGCAGCCAAGATAACCTTCAGGGCGAGACCCAGTACTTC

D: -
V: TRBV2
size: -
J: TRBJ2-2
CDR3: CASSEGQYTGELFF
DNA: TGTGCCAGCAGTGAAGGACAGTACACCGGGGAGCTGTTTTTT

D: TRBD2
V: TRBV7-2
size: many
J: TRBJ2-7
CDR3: CASSSPQAGGIPSSGEQYF
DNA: TGTGCCAGCAGCTCTCCGCAAGCGGGGGGAATCCCCTCGTCTGGCGAGCAGTACTTC

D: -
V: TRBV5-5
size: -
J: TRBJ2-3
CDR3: CASSHLRRDTDTQYF
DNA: TGTGCCAGCAGCCATCTTCGCCGGGACACAGATACGCAGTATTTT

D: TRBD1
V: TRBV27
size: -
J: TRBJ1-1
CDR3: CATREWDSTEAFF
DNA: TGTGCCACCCGGGAATGGGACAGCACTGAAGCTTTCTTT

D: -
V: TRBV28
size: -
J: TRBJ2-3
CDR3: CASSPFLDSTDTQYF
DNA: TGTGCCAGCAGCCCTTTCTTGGATAGCACAGATACGCAGTATTTT

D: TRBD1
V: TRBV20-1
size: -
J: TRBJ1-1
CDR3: CSARDMTGAKNTEAFF
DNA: TGCAGTGCTAGAGATATGACAGGGGCTAAGAACACTGAAGCTTTCTTT

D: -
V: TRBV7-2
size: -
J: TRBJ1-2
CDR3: CASFEMAGYTF
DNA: TGTGCCAGCTTTGAAATGGCTGGCTACACCTTC

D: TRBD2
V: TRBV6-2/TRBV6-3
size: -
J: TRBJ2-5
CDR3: CASSPGLDLETQYF
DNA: TGTGCCAGCAGTCCGGGACTAGACCTAGAGACCCAGTACTTC

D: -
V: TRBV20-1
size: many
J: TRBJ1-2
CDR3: CSASPWGYGYTF
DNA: TGCAGTGCCTCACCGTGGGGCTATGGCTACACCTTC